The entry below describes one T cell receptor beta chain. Antigen unknown. This entry belongs to a study of shared clonotypes between healthy human individuals. Findings of the study overall: It was observed that roughly 5.1% of naive CD4 clonotypes were shared across several donors.

CDR3 length: 16 residues. Trimming took 6 bases from V and 3 from J, leaving 18 bases between them. CDR1 is SNHLY and CDR2 is FYNNEI in the germline V gene. CD45RO+ cells plus CCR7-negative CD45RA+ TemRA cells formed CD8 memory. The run depth of the assay was deep. Assay: immunoSEQ multiplex PCR; the TCRdb copy retains only in-frame clones and omits some. The table includes some 700,000 clones, about 90% detected once. Sequencing was done on a sample of memory CD8+ T cells from PBMCs. Subset in this sample: CD45RO+ cells pooled with CCR7-negative TemRA cells. The receptor was isolated from a man aged 18 to 30 in good health. Some clones in this sample may be carry-over from other donors' samples. V gene TRBV2 combines with J gene TRBJ1-5; no clear D gene. CDR3 in amino acids: CASSPQITEYNQPQHF. In DNA, the CDR3 is TGTGCCAGCAGCCCACAAATCACAGAGTACAATCAGCCCCAGCATTTT.